Below, 15 T cell receptor beta chains from the same sample are listed, as sequenced in a study of T cell responses to AZD1222 COVID-19 vaccine. Sequencing was performed with immunoSEQ multiplex PCR; in TCRdb, only in-frame clones are kept and a portion is missing. Altogether 100,000 or so clones are present, about four fifths being singletons, with the ten largest covering about 15%. This specimen consisted of peripheral blood, obtained on day 0 of AZD1222 vaccination. The receptors come from an adult in good health.

The gene calls are TRBV28 and TRBJ1-5, with D hard to call. Trimming left V 2 bases short and J 3 bases short, with 14 bases between. Per germline, CDR1 MDHEN and CDR2 SYDVKM. The CDR3 spans 16 residues. CDR3 region: CASSLRKLGSNQPQHF. The DNA for the CDR3 is TGTGCCAGCAGTTTACGAAAACTGGGGTCCAATCAGCCCCAGCATTTT.

This chain uses TRBV4-2 with TRBJ2-1; possibly TRBD2 for D (5 bases). The ends were cut back, 3 bases at V and 9 bases at J, with 12 bases in the middle. Per the germline V gene, CDR1 is LGHNA and CDR2 is YNFKEQ. The CDR3 has 13 residues. CDR3 sequence reads: CASSQGVEGEQFF. CDR3 coding DNA: TGTGCCAGCAGCCAGGGAGTAGAGGGTGAGCAGTTCTTC.

V is TRBV6-1 and J is TRBJ1-5; 10 positions agree with TRBD1. With V trimmed by 5 bases and J by 6 bases, 10 bases remained unmatched. Per germline, CDR1 MNHNS and CDR2 SASEGT. The CDR3 runs to 16 residues. This chain's CDR3 is CASSQDSGTGVQPQHF. The CDR3 DNA reads TGTGCCAGCAGTCAAGATTCCGGGACAGGGGTTCAGCCCCAGCATTTT.

The chain employs TRBV11-2 and TRBJ2-6, with 9 bases identical to TRBD1. V was clipped by 5 bases and J by 0 bases; unmatched bases: 5. From germline, CDR1 is SGHAT and CDR2 FQNNGV. This CDR3 has 17 amino acids. This CDR3 reads CASSVGTGFSGANVLTF. In DNA form, the CDR3 reads TGTGCCAGCAGCGTCGGGACAGGGTTCTCTGGGGCCAACGTCCTGACTTTC.

The genes are TRBV13 and TRBJ1-1; D is undetermined. The germline gives CDR1 PRHDT, CDR2 FYEKMQ (reference sequence). V was shortened by 2 bases and J by 1 base, with 8 bases between the two germline ends. CDR3 length equals 14 residues. The CDR3 sequence: CASSLSRRNTEAFF. The CDR3 DNA is TGTGCCAGCAGCTTATCCAGGAGGAACACTGAAGCTTTCTTT.

This chain links TRBV10-3 with TRBJ2-5, with a possible D match to TRBD1 (5 bases). The V end was cut by 2 bases, the J end by 4 bases, with 5 bases between. The germline gives CDR1 ENHRY, CDR2 SYGVKD. This CDR3 region has 12 residues. The DNA of the CDR3 is TGTGCCATCAGTGAGAGGGGAGAGACCCAGTACTTC. Translated, it gives CAISERGETQYF.

The genes are TRBV19 and TRBJ1-3; no firm D call. CDR3 length equals 14 residues. The germline CDR1 and CDR2 sequences are LNHDA and SQIVND (reference sequence). V was cut by 5 bases and J by 3 bases, with 11 bases left in between. The DNA for the CDR3 is TGTGCCAGTAGTCGGGATTCTGGTGGAAACACCATATATTTT. This sequence encodes CASSRDSGGNTIYF.

This chain joins TRBV3-1 (or the pseudogene TRBV3-2) and TRBJ1-1; perhaps TRBD1 as D (5 bases). V was pared by 3 bases and J by 1 base, with 6 bases between. This CDR3 spans 13 amino acids. The germline CDR1 and CDR2 sequences are LGHDT and YNNKEL (reference sequence). For the CDR3, the DNA is TGTGCCAGCAGCCAGACAGAGAACACTGAAGCTTTCTTT. The encoded protein is CASSQTENTEAFF.

This clone has a single count. This chain joins TRBV6-2 or TRBV6-3 and TRBJ1-1; no clear D gene. The germline V gene has CDR1 MNHEY and CDR2 SVGEGT. The CDR3 is 13 amino acids. The V end lost 6 bases, the J end lost 4 bases, and 12 bases lay between the germline ends. CDR3 DNA: TGTGCCAGCAGCCCGCGAGTGGGCACTGAAGCTTTCTTT. Residues: CASSPRVGTEAFF.

This chain connects TRBV6-2 or TRBV6-3 to TRBJ2-1; 12 bases are a match to TRBD1. CDR3 length equals 15 residues. V lost 5 bases to trimming and J lost 12 bases; unmatched junction nucleotides: 11. Germline V gene lookup returns CDR1 MNHEY and CDR2 SVGEGT. CDR3 coding DNA: TGTGCCAGCAGTCACCGGGACAGGGGGCTTAATCTGCAGTTCTTC. Protein: CASSHRDRGLNLQFF.

The rearrangement joins TRBV5-1 to TRBJ2-2; 10 bases are a match to TRBD2. Germline trimming cut 3 bases from V and 6 bases from J; bases unmatched to any gene: 11. There are 17 residues in the CDR3. CDR1 and CDR2 from the germline V gene are SGHRS and YFSETQ. The CDR3 coding sequence is TGCGCCAGCAGCTCATCTTCTAGCGGGAGTTTCTCCGGGGAGCTGTTTTTT. Its translation: CASSSSSSGSFSGELFF.

V gene TRBV7-9 combines with J gene TRBJ1-1; D unclear. Deletions cut 4 bases from V and 5 bases from J, with 26 bases between. The CDR3 contains 18 residues. Germline V gives CDR1 SEHNR, CDR2 FQNEAQ (reference sequence). As DNA, the CDR3 is TGTGCCAGCAGCTCTCACCAGAGCCGTGGAACCTTAGGGACTGAAGCTTTCTTT. Translating it yields CASSSHQSRGTLGTEAFF.

This clone was seen a handful of times. The V and J genes are TRBV4-2 and TRBJ2-1, with TRBD2 matching 16 bases. This CDR3 spans 19 amino acids. Losses at the gene ends were 5 bases for V and 0 bases for J; bases not matched to a gene: 7. CDR1 and CDR2 from the germline V gene are LGHNA and YNFKEQ. The CDR3 is CASSWGLAGGPSSYNEQFF. The DNA for the CDR3 is TGTGCCAGCAGCTGGGGACTAGCGGGAGGGCCATCCTCCTACAATGAGCAGTTCTTC.

V is TRBV7-2 and J is TRBJ1-5; perhaps TRBD1 as D (5 bases). Germline CDR1 and CDR2: SGHTA and FQGNSA. The CDR3 extends over 12 amino acids. Trimming stripped 5 bases from V and 4 bases from J, with 6 bases between. The CDR3 spells CASSGQNQPQHF. DNA for the CDR3: TGTGCCAGCAGCGGACAAAATCAGCCCCAGCATTTT.

For the CDR3, the DNA is TGCAGCGTGGTACCGGGCACAGATACGCAGTATTTT. It encodes CSVVPGTDTQYF. The chain couples TRBV29-1 to TRBJ2-3; D gene unclear. Germline CDR1 is SQVTM and CDR2 is ANQGSEA. The V gene lost 6 bases and the J gene lost 1 base, with 8 bases spanning the gap. CDR3 length: 12 residues.